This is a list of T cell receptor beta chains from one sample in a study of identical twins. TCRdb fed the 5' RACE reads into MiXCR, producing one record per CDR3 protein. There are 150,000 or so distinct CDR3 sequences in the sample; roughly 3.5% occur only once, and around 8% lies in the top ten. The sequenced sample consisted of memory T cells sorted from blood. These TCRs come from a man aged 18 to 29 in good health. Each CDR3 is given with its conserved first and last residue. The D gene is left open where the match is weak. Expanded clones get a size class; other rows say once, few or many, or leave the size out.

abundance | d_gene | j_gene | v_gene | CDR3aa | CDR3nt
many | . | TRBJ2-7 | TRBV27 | CASSSQGGPYEQYF | TGTGCCAGCAGTTCGCAGGGGGGGCCCTACGAGCAGTACTTC
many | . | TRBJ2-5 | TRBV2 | CASSVGNQETQYF | TGTGCCAGCAGTGTTGGGAACCAAGAGACCCAGTACTTC
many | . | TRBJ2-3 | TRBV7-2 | CASSALGRSTDTQYF | TGTGCCAGCAGCGCCCTGGGTCGGAGCACAGATACGCAGTATTTT
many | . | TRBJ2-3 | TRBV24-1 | CATSGRTLLTDTQYF | TGTGCCACCAGTGGCCGTACCCTTCTCACAGATACGCAGTATTTT
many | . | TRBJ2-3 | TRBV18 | CASSRTRQVAQYF | TGTGCCAGCTCCCGGACTCGACAAGTTGCGCAGTATTTT
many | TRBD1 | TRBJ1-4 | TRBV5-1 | CASNPGGAGLKLFF | TGCGCCAGCAACCCAGGGGGCGCGGGTTTGAAACTGTTTTTT
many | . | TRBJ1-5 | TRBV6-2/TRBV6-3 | CASSSIRGTSISNQPQHF | TGTGCCAGCAGCTCGATCAGGGGTACGTCGATCAGCAATCAGCCCCAGCATTTT
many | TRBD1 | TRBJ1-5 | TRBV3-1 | CASSAGTGNQPQHF | TGTGCCAGCAGTGCCGGGACAGGAAATCAGCCCCAGCATTTT
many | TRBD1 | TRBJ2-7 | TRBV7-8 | CASSPRGLGVYEQYF | TGTGCCAGCAGCCCGAGGGGGCTTGGAGTCTACGAGCAGTACTTC
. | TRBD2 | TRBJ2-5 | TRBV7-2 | CASSLTSGNVAQYF | TGTGCCAGCAGCTTAACTAGCGGAAACGTGGCCCAGTACTTC
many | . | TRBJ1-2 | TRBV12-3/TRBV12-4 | CASSLETSYGYTF | TGTGCCAGCAGTCTGGAGACAAGCTATGGCTACACCTTC
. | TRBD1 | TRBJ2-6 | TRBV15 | CATSRNTPGQGSGANVLTF | TGTGCCACCAGCCGAAACACCCCGGGACAGGGCTCTGGGGCCAACGTCCTGACTTTC
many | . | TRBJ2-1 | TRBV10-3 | CAIRGGSLNEQFF | TGTGCCATAAGGGGCGGCTCTCTCAATGAGCAGTTCTTC
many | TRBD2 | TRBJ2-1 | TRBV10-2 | CASSVASGPSSYNEQFF | TGCGCCAGCAGTGTCGCTAGCGGGCCTAGCTCCTACAATGAGCAGTTCTTC
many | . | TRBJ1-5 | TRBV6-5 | CASSSERYQPQHF | TGTGCCAGCAGTTCGGAGAGGTATCAGCCCCAGCATTTT
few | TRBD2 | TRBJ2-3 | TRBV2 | CASSWGAGVRTQYF | TGTGCCAGCAGCTGGGGAGCGGGAGTACGTACGCAGTATTTT
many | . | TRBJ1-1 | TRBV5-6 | CASSLGGGDTEAFF | TGTGCCAGCAGCTTGGGGGGGGGAGACACTGAAGCTTTCTTT
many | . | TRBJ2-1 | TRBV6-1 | CASKRGLGNEQFF | TGTGCCAGTAAACGGGGTTTGGGGAATGAGCAGTTCTTC
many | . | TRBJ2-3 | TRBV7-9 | CASSLDNTDTQYF | TGTGCCAGCAGCTTAGATAATACAGATACGCAGTATTTT
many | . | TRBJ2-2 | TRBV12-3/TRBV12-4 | CASSFRGAGELFF | TGTGCCAGCAGTTTTCGGGGTGCCGGGGAGCTGTTTTTT
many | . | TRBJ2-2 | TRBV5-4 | CASSSLTGLGYTGELFF | TGTGCCAGCAGCTCCTTGACGGGTTTGGGATACACCGGGGAGCTGTTTTTT
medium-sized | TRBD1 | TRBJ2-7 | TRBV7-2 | CASSTRTGNEQYF | TGTGCCAGCAGCACCAGGACAGGGAACGAGCAGTACTTC
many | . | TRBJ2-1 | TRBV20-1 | CSARDPRSRFEYNEQFF | TGCAGTGCTAGAGATCCTCGTAGCCGGTTCGAGTACAATGAGCAGTTCTTC
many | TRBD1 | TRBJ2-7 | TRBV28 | CASSPQQGGINEQYF | TGTGCCAGCAGTCCACAACAGGGGGGTATAAACGAGCAGTACTTC
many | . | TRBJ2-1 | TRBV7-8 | CASRNRDYRNEQFF | TGTGCCAGCAGGAACAGGGACTACCGTAATGAGCAGTTCTTC
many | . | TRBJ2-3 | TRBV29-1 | CSVESIDTQYF | TGCAGCGTTGAATCTATAGATACGCAGTATTTT
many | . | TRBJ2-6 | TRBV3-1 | CASSVLGANVLTF | TGTGCCAGCTCTGTTTTGGGGGCCAACGTCCTGACTTTC
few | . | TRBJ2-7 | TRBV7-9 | CASSPGTKQYF | TGTGCCAGCAGCCCCGGGACAAAGCAGTACTTC